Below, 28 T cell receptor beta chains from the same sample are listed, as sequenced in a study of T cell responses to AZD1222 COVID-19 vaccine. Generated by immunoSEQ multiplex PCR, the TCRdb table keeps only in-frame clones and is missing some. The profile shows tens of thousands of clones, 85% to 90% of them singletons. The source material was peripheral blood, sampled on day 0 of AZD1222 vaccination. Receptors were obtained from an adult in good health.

The CDR3 sequence: CASSLGLAGVGTDTQYF. As DNA, the CDR3 is TGTGCCAGCAGTTTGGGACTAGCGGGAGTGGGGACAGATACGCAGTATTTT. This chain connects TRBV27 to TRBJ2-3; 14 bases fit TRBD2. This CDR3 is built from 17 residues. Germline V CDR1 and CDR2: MNHEY, SMNVEV (reference sequence). The junction had 5 bases not matched to a gene; V was cut back by 3 bases and J by 3 bases.

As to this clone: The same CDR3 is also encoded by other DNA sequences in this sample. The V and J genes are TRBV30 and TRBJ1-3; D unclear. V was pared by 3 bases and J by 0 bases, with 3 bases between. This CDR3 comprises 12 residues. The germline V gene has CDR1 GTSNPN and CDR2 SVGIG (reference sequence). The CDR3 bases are TGTGCCTGGAGGGACTCTGGAAACACCATATATTTT. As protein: CAWRDSGNTIYF.

CDR3 DNA: TGTGCCAGCATGGGGGTCCAAGAGACCCAGTACTTC. Amino acid sequence: CASMGVQETQYF. The V call is TRBV25-1, the J call TRBJ2-5; D possibly matches TRBD1 or TRBD2 (5 bases each). The CDR3 spans 12 residues. Germline V CDR1 and CDR2: MGHDK, SYGVNS. Trimming cost V 7 bases and J 1 base, with 7 bases left between them.

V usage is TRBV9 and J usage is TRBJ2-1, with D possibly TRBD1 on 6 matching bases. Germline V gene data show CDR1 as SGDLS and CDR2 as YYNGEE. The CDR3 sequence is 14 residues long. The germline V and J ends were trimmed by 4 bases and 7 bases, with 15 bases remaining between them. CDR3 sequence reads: CASSRGGTVNEQFF. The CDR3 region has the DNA TGTGCCAGCAGCCGAGGGGGAACCGTAAATGAGCAGTTCTTC.

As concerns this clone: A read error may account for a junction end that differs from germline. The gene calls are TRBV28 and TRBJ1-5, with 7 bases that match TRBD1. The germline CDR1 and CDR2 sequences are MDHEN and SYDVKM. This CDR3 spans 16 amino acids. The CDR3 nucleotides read TGTGCCAGCAGTCTATGGGCCGGGACAGCGAATCAGCCCCAGCATTTT. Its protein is CASSLWAGTANQPQHF. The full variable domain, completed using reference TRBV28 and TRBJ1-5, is DVKVTQSSRYLVKRTGEKVFLECVQDMDHENMFWYRQDPGLGLRLIYFSYDVKMKEKGDIPEGYSVSREKKERFSLILESASTNQTSMYLCASSLWAGTANQPQHFGDGTRLSIL.

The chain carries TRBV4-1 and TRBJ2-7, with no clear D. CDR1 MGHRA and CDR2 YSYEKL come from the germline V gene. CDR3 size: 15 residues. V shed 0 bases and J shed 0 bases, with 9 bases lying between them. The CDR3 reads CASSQESTDSYEQYF. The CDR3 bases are TGCGCCAGCAGCCAAGAGTCAACAGACTCCTACGAGCAGTACTTC.

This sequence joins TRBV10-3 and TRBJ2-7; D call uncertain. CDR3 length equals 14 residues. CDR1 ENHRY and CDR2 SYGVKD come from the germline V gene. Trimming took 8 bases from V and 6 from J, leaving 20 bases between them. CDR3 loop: CAIGAGRDHSEQYF. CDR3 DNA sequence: TGTGCCATCGGCGCTGGTAGGGATCATTCCGAGCAGTACTTC.

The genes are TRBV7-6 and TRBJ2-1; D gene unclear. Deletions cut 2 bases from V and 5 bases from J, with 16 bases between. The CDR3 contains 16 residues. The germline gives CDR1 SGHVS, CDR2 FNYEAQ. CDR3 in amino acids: CASSLYARNHNNEQFF. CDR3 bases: TGTGCCAGCAGCTTATATGCTAGGAACCACAACAATGAGCAGTTCTTC.

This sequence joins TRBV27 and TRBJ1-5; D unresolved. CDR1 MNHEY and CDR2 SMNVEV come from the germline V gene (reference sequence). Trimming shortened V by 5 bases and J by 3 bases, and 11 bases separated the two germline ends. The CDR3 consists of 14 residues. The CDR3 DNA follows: TGTGCCAGCAGTCCAATAGGAAACAATCAGCCCCAGCATTTT. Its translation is CASSPIGNNQPQHF.

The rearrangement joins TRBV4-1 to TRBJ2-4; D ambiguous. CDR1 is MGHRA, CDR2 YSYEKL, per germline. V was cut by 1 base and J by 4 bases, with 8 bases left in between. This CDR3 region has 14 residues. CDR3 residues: CASSQGTAKNIQYF. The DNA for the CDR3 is TGCGCCAGCAGCCAAGGAACAGCGAAAAACATTCAGTACTTC.

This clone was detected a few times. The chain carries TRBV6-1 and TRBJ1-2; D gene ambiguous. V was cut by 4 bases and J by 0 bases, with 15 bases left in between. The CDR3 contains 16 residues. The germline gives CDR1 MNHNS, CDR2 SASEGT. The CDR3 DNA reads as TGTGCCAGCAGTGCCAGGCGCCTTCGAGCTAACTATGGCTACACCTTC. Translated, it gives CASSARRLRANYGYTF.

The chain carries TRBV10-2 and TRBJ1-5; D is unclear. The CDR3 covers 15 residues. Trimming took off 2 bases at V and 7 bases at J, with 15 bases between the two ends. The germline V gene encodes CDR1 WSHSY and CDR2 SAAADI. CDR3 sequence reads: CASSESREAGQPQHF. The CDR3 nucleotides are TGCGCCAGCAGTGAGAGCCGGGAGGCAGGACAGCCCCAGCATTTT.

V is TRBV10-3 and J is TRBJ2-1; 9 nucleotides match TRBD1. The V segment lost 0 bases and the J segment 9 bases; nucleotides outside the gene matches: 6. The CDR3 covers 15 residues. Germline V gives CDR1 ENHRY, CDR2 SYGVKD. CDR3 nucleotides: TGTGCCATCAGTGAGTCTTCACAGGGGGCGAGTGAGCAGTTCTTC. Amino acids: CAISESSQGASEQFF.

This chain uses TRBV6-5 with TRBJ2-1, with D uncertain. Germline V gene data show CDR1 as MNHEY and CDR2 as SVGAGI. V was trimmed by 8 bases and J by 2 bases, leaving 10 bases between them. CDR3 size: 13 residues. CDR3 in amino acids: CASRLGTYNEQFF. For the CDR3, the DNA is TGTGCCAGCCGGCTTGGCACCTACAATGAGCAGTTCTTC.

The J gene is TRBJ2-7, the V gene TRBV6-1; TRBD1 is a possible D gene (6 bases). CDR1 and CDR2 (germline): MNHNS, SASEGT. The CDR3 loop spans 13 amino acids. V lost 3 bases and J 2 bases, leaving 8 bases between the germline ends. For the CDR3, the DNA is TGTGCCAGCAGTGACAGGGGTCCCTACGAGCAGTACTTC. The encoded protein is CASSDRGPYEQYF.

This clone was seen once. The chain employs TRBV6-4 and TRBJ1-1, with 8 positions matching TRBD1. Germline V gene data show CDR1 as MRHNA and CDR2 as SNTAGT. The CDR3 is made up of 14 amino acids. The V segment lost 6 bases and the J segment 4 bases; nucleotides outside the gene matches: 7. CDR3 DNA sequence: TGTGCCAGCAGGCCGACAGGGGAGGGCACTGAAGCTTTCTTT. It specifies CASRPTGEGTEAFF.

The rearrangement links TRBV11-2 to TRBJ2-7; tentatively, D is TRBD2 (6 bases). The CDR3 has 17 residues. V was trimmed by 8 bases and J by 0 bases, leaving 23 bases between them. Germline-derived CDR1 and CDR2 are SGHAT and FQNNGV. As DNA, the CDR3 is TGTGCCAGCGGCAGAAGACGAGCGGGTGTTCCCTCCTACGAGCAGTACTTC. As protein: CASGRRRAGVPSYEQYF.

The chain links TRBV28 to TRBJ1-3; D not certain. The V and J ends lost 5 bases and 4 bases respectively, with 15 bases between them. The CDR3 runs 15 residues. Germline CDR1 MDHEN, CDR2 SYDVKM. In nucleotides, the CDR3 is TGTGCCAGCAGTCCCTCAGGATTTAGGGGAAACACCATATATTTT. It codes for CASSPSGFRGNTIYF.

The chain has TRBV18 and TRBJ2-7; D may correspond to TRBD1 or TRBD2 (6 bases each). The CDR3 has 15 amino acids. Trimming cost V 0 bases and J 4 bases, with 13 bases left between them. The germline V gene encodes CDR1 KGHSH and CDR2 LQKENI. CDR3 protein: CASSPPGGQYYEQYF. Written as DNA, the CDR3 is TGTGCCAGCTCACCACCGGGAGGACAGTATTACGAGCAGTACTTC.

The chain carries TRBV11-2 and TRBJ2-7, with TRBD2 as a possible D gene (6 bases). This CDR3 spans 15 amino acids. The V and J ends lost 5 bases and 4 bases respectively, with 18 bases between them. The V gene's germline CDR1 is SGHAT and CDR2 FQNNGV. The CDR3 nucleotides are TGTGCCAGCAGCCCACCTCTCACCGGGGGTTACGAGCAGTACTTC. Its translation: CASSPPLTGGYEQYF.

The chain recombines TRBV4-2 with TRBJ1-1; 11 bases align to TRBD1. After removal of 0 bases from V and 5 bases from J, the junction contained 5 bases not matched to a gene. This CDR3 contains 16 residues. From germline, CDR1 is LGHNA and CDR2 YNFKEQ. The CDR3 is CASSQDPGTGGTEAFF. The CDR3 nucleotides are TGTGCCAGCAGCCAAGACCCAGGGACAGGGGGGACTGAAGCTTTCTTT.

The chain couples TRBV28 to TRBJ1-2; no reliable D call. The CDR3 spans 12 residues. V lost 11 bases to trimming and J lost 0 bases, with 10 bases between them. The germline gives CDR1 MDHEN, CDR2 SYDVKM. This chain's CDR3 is CAVRSANYGYTF. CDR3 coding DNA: TGTGCCGTCAGATCCGCTAACTATGGCTACACCTTC.

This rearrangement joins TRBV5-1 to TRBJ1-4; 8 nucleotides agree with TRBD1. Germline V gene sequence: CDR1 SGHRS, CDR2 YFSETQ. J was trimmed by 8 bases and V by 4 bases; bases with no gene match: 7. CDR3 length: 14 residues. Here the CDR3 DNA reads TGCGCCAGCAGCCCTACAGGGACAGGAGAAAAACTGTTTTTT. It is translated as CASSPTGTGEKLFF.

The CDR3 region has the DNA TGTGCCAGCAGCCCCCTCCTGGGAGCTAGCGGGGAAAGCAATGAGCAGTTCTTC. Amino acid sequence: CASSPLLGASGESNEQFF. The gene calls are TRBV3-1 (or the pseudogene TRBV3-2) and TRBJ2-1; 9 bases are shared with TRBD2. The germline V gene encodes CDR1 LGHDT and CDR2 YNNKEL (reference sequence). This CDR3 has 18 amino acids. Losses at the gene ends were 4 bases for V and 6 bases for J; bases not matched to a gene: 16.

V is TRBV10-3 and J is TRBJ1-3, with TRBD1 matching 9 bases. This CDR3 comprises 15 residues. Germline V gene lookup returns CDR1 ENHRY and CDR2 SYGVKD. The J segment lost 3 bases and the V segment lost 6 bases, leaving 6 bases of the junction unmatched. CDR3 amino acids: CAIRRTGVRGNTIYF. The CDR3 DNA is TGTGCCATCAGACGGACAGGGGTTCGTGGAAACACCATATATTTT.

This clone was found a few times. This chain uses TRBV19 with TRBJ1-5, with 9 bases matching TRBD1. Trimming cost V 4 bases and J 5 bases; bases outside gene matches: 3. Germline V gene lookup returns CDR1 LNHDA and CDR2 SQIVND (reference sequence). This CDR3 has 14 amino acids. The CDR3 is CASSTTGGHQPQHF. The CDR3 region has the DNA TGTGCCAGTAGTACCACAGGGGGCCATCAGCCCCAGCATTTT.

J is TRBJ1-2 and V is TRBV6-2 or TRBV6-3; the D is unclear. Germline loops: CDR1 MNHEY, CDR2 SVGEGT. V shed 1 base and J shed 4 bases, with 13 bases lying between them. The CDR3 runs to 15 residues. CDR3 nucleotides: TGTGCCAGCAGTTACTGGCCGGACGGCGGCTATGGCTACACCTTC. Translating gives CASSYWPDGGYGYTF.

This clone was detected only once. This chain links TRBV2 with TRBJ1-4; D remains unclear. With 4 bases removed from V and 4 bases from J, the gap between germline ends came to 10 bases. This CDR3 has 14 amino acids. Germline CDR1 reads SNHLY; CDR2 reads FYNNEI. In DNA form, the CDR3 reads TGTGCCAGCAGTGGGACGGATTATAATGAAAAACTGTTTTTT. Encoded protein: CASSGTDYNEKLFF.